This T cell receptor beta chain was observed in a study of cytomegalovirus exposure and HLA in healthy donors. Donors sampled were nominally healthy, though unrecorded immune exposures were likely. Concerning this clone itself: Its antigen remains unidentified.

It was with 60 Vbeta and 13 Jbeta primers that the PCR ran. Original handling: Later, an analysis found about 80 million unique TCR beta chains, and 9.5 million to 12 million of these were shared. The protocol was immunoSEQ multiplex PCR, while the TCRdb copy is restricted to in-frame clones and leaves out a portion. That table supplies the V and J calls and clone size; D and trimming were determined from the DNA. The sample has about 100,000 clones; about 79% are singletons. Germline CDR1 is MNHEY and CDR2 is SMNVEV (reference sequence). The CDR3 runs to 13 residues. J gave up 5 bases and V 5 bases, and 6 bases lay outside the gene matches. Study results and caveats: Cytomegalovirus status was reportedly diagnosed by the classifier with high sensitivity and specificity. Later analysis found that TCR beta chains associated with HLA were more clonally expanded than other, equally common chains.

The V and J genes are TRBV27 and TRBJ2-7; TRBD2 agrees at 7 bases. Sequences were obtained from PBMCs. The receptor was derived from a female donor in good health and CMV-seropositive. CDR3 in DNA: TGTGCCAGCAGTGGGAGGGGTGTCGACGAGCAGTACTTC. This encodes CASSGRGVDEQYF.